Listed below are T cell receptor beta chains from one sample, sequenced in a study of shared clonotypes between healthy human individuals. The table came from immunoSEQ multiplex PCR; TCRdb's copy has only in-frame clones and leaves some out. This sample has about 490,000 clones; over 65% occur once, and the top ten carry over 10%. Sequencing used PBMCs. These TCRs come from a woman aged 40 to 49 in good health. Some clones in this sample may be carry-over from other donors' samples. Both conserved end residues are part of each CDR3. D genes are given only for firm matches. Size tells how often a clone was seen (once, few, many) or the class of an expanded clone, and some rows leave it out.

CDR3: CASSIQGAREAFF; DNA: TGTGCCAGTAGTATACAGGGGGCGCGAGAAGCTTTCTTT; size: -; V: TRBV19; D: TRBD1; J: TRBJ1-1
CDR3: CASSLELNTEAFF; DNA: TGTGCCAGCAGCTTGGAGTTGAACACTGAAGCTTTCTTT; size: few; V: TRBV11-1; D: -; J: TRBJ1-1
CDR3: CASSPQTVGLAGGGRYNEQFF; DNA: TGTGCCAGTAGTCCCCAAACTGTGGGACTAGCGGGAGGGGGGAGGTACAATGAGCAGTTCTTC; size: -; V: TRBV19; D: TRBD2; J: TRBJ2-1
CDR3: CASSQGPGTSGRAYEQYF; DNA: TGCGCCAGCAGCCAAGGGCCGGGGACTAGCGGGAGGGCCTACGAGCAGTACTTC; size: -; V: TRBV4-1; D: TRBD2; J: TRBJ2-7
CDR3: CASSERRPGNTGELFF; DNA: TGTGCCAGCAGTGAGCGACGACCCGGGAACACCGGGGAGCTGTTTTTT; size: -; V: TRBV2; D: -; J: TRBJ2-2
CDR3: CASSVVGGVLYNEQFF; DNA: TGTGCCAGCAGCGTAGTAGGGGGAGTGTTATACAATGAGCAGTTCTTC; size: -; V: TRBV9; D: -; J: TRBJ2-1
CDR3: CASSGDTDTQYF; DNA: TGTGCCAGCAGCGGGGACACAGATACGCAGTATTTT; size: many; V: TRBV2; D: -; J: TRBJ2-3
CDR3: CASSSKDSADTQYF; DNA: TGCGCCAGCAGCAGTAAGGACTCCGCAGATACGCAGTATTTT; size: few; V: TRBV5-1; D: -; J: TRBJ2-3
CDR3: CASSPLWGSYNEQFF; DNA: TGTGCCAGCAGCCCCCTTTGGGGGAGTTACAATGAGCAGTTCTTC; size: -; V: TRBV11-2; D: -; J: TRBJ2-1
CDR3: CASSIRTLGLADTQYF; DNA: TGTGCCAGCAGCATCCGGACGCTCGGCCTTGCAGATACGCAGTATTTT; size: -; V: TRBV5-4; D: -; J: TRBJ2-3
CDR3: CASSTLGREDEKLFF; DNA: TGTGCCAGCAGTACCCTGGGGAGGGAGGATGAAAAACTGTTTTTT; size: -; V: TRBV7-8; D: -; J: TRBJ1-4
CDR3: CSAHQGDEAFF; DNA: TGCAGTGCTCATCAGGGAGATGAAGCTTTCTTT; size: -; V: TRBV20-1; D: -; J: TRBJ1-1
CDR3: CASSPIAGSGQETQYF; DNA: TGTGCCAGCAGTCCGATAGCGGGAAGTGGGCAAGAGACCCAGTACTTC; size: -; V: TRBV7-7; D: TRBD2; J: TRBJ2-5
CDR3: CASSITGAVSYNEQFF; DNA: TGTGCCAGCAGCATCACAGGGGCCGTCTCCTACAATGAGCAGTTCTTC; size: -; V: TRBV7-2; D: TRBD1; J: TRBJ2-1
CDR3: CASSANAGGDEQYF; DNA: TGTGCCAGCAGCGCCAACGCCGGGGGAGACGAGCAGTACTTC; size: -; V: TRBV7-3; D: -; J: TRBJ2-7
CDR3: CASSLSGANVLTF; DNA: TGCGCCAGCAGCTTGTCTGGGGCCAACGTCCTGACTTTC; size: -; V: TRBV5-1; D: -; J: TRBJ2-6
CDR3: CASSLATERTWGTDTQYF; DNA: TGTGCCAGCAGCTTAGCAACCGAGCGGACGTGGGGCACAGATACGCAGTATTTT; size: -; V: TRBV7-2; D: -; J: TRBJ2-3
CDR3: CAWSVGMNTEAFF; DNA: TGTGCCTGGAGTGTGGGGATGAACACTGAAGCTTTCTTT; size: -; V: TRBV30; D: -; J: TRBJ1-1
CDR3: CASGGGEGSNQPQHF; DNA: TGTGCCAGCGGAGGTGGGGAAGGTAGCAATCAGCCCCAGCATTTT; size: -; V: TRBV2; D: -; J: TRBJ1-5
CDR3: CASSPQTGVGEQYF; DNA: TGTGCCAGCAGCCCCCAAACAGGGGTGGGGGAGCAGTACTTC; size: once; V: TRBV7-2; D: TRBD1; J: TRBJ2-7
CDR3: CASRQSGTEGNTIYF; DNA: TGTGCCAGCCGCCAGTCCGGGACAGAAGGAAACACCATATATTTT; size: -; V: TRBV18; D: TRBD1; J: TRBJ1-3
CDR3: CASSLSSGDYNEQFF; DNA: TGTGCCAGCAGCTTATCTAGCGGGGACTACAATGAGCAGTTCTTC; size: -; V: TRBV7-3; D: TRBD2; J: TRBJ2-1
CDR3: CASSRDRGEKLFF; DNA: TGTGCCAGCTCGAGAGATAGGGGTGAAAAACTGTTTTTT; size: -; V: TRBV6-1; D: -; J: TRBJ1-4
CDR3: CASSDSTGGGYTF; DNA: TGTGCCAGCAGTGACTCGACAGGGGGCGGCTACACCTTC; size: -; V: TRBV6-4; D: TRBD1; J: TRBJ1-2
CDR3: CASSSLGQGGYEQYF; DNA: TGCGCCAGCAGTTCACTCGGACAGGGGGGATACGAGCAGTACTTC; size: -; V: TRBV5-1; D: TRBD1; J: TRBJ2-7
CDR3: CASSLGRQGARTGELFF; DNA: TGCGCCAGCAGCTTGGGACGACAGGGGGCTAGGACCGGGGAGCTGTTTTTT; size: -; V: TRBV5-1; D: TRBD1; J: TRBJ2-2
CDR3: CASTPPSGTTTQETQYF; DNA: TGTGCCAGCACCCCTCCTAGCGGGACCACCACCCAAGAGACCCAGTACTTC; size: few; V: TRBV28; D: TRBD2; J: TRBJ2-5
CDR3: CATSRRDRLGTDTQYF; DNA: TGTGCCACCAGCAGGAGAGACAGGTTAGGGACAGATACGCAGTATTTT; size: -; V: TRBV15; D: -; J: TRBJ2-3
CDR3: CASSPPGLAGMNIQYF; DNA: TGTGCCAGCAGCCCGCCGGGGCTAGCGGGAATGAACATTCAGTACTTC; size: once; V: TRBV28; D: TRBD2; J: TRBJ2-4
CDR3: CASSQDPRGGPSSYNEQFF; DNA: TGCGCCAGCAGCCAAGATCCCCGGGGGGGCCCAAGCTCCTACAATGAGCAGTTCTTC; size: -; V: TRBV4-1; D: TRBD2; J: TRBJ2-1
CDR3: CASSSTPDTEAFF; DNA: TGTGCCAGCAGTTCGACGCCTGACACTGAAGCTTTCTTT; size: -; V: TRBV11-1; D: -; J: TRBJ1-1